A selection of T cell receptor beta chains follows, all from one sample in a study of shared T cell receptors in the human thymus. Only in-frame clones appear in the TCRdb table, and some are missing; sequencing was by immunoSEQ multiplex PCR. The sample has about 660,000 clones, approximately 87% seen once; the top ten hold roughly 0.0087%. Separately, the same data were catalogued under a study of human thymus T cells.

Sequenced material: thymocytes. The receptors were gathered from a boy under two years old with a congenital heart defect. CDR3s include the opening cysteine and the closing phenylalanine or tryptophan.

TRBJ2-7 | TRBV4-3 | CASSHRDRRYEQYF
TRBJ1-6 | TRBV13 | CASSITGVIDSPLHF
TRBJ2-1 | TRBV28 | CASKMGQREVEQFF
TRBJ2-5 | TRBV23-1 | CASSQSRAVVGETQYF
TRBJ2-7 | TRBV15 | CATSREGALPYEQYF
TRBJ1-5 | TRBV4-3 | CASSQEIGFYSNQPQHF
TRBJ1-2 | TRBV5-1 | CASSPFTGGGYTF
TRBJ1-1 | TRBV10-3 | CAIGTGRNTEAFF
TRBJ2-1 | TRBV28 | CASTATSGRAFGWSQFF
TRBJ2-7 | TRBV6-1 | CATDPGLAGKYEQYF
TRBJ1-1 | TRBV10-3 | CAISLTANTEAFF
TRBJ2-7 | TRBV18 | CASSRAPSYEQYF
TRBJ2-7 | TRBV10-3 | CAISESDRGHYEQYF
TRBJ2-7 | TRBV6-1 | CASSEADCSYEQYF
TRBJ2-5 | TRBV11-2 | CASSPGQGKETQYF
TRBJ2-1 | TRBV5-5 | CASSEQTPAGGLYNEQFF
TRBJ2-4 | TRBV21-1 | CASSSGTVLAKNIQYF
TRBJ2-1 | TRBV9 | CASSVDKGKRGAFNEQFF
TRBJ1-4 | TRBV10-3 | CAISEEPGGIEKLFF
TRBJ1-5 | TRBV28 | CASSLHRDGQPQHF
TRBJ2-1 | TRBV28 | CASTGRGSNEQFF
TRBJ2-5 | TRBV7-9 | CASSAAPSGLQETQYF
TRBJ1-2 | TRBV7-6 | CASSLRDSYGYTF
. | TRBV28 | CASTKLGLTYYEQYF
TRBJ2-3 | TRBV5-6 | CASSLEGWKGTQYF
TRBJ1-4 | TRBV28 | CASSLRQAGHTNEKLFF
TRBJ2-7 | TRBV5-3 | CARSLGTTGYSYEQYF
TRBJ1-1 | TRBV7-9 | CASSFLPQGLRRGNTEAFF
TRBJ2-7 | TRBV4-1 | CASSQLYIPLTYEQYF
TRBJ2-1 | TRBV4-2 | CASSQDWGQEFNEQFF
TRBJ2-5 | TRBV30 | CAWSPQTSEETQYF
TRBJ1-6 | TRBV5-6 | CAKQRVPGGAGASNSPLHF
TRBJ2-3 | TRBV7-8 | CASSLAGGARDTQYF
TRBJ2-1 | TRBV7-3 | CASSLTGRAGLRSEQFF
TRBJ2-3 | TRBV6-1 | CASSEGATGMGPTTDTQYF
TRBJ1-4 | TRBV4-3 | CASSQDRTGLANEKLFF
TRBJ1-6 | TRBV28 | CASSLFRQGGDNSLLHF
TRBJ1-3 | TRBV7-2 | CASSLARDSGPPSGNTIYF
TRBJ1-2 | TRBV28 | CASTLRDFYEGLYGYTF